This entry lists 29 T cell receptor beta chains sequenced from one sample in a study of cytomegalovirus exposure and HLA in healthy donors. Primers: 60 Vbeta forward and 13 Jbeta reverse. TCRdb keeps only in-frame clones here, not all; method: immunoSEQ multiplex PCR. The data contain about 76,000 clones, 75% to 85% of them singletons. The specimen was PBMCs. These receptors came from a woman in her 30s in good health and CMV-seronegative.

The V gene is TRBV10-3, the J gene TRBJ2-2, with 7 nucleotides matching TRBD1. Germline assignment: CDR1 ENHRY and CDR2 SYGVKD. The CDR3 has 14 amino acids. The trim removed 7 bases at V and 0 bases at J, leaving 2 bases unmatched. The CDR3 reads CAIKGQPNTGELFF. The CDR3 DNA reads TGTGCCATCAAGGGACAGCCGAACACCGGGGAGCTGTTTTTT.

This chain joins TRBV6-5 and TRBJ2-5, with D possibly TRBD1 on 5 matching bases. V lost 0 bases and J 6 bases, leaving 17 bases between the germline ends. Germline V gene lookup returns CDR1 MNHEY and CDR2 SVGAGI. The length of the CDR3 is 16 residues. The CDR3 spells CASSYSGSNPGQTQYF. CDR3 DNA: TGTGCCAGCAGTTACTCTGGATCGAATCCAGGGCAGACCCAGTACTTC.

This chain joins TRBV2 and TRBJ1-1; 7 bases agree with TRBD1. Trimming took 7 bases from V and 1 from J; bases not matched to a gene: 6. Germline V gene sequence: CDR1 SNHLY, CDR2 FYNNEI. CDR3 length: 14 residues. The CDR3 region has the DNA TGTGCCAGCACCTCAGGGGGAGGGAACACTGAAGCTTTCTTT. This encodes CASTSGGGNTEAFF.

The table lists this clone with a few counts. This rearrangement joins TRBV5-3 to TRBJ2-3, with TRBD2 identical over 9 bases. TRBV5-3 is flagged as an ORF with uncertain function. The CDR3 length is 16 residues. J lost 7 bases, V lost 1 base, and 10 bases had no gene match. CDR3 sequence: CARSLWVAGVTYTQYF. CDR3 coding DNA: TGTGCCAGAAGCTTGTGGGTAGCGGGAGTTACGTATACGCAGTATTTT.

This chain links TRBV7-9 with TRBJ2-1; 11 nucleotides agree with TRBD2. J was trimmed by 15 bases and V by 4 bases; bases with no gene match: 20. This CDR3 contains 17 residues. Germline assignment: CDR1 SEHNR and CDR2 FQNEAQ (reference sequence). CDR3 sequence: CASSSILAGGSKRGMFF. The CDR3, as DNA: TGTGCCAGCAGCTCGATCCTAGCGGGAGGAAGTAAGCGGGGGATGTTCTTC.

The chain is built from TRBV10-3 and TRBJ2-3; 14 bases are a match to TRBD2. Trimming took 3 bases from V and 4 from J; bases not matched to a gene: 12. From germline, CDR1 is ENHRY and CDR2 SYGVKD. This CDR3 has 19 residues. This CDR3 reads CAISDPGTSGRVYADTQYF. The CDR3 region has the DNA TGTGCCATCAGTGACCCCGGGACTAGCGGGAGAGTTTACGCAGATACGCAGTATTTT.

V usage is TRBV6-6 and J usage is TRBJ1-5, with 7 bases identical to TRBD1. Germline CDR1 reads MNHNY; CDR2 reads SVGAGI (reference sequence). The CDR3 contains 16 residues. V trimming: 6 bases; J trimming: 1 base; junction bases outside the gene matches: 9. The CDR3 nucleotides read TGTGCCAGCAGGAAACAGGGGTTAGCGAGCAATCAGCCCCAGCATTTT. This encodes CASRKQGLASNQPQHF.

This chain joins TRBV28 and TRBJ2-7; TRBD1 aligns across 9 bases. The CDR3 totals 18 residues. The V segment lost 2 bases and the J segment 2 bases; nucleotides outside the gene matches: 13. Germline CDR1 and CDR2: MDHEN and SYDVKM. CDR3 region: CASSLKAPLDRGTYEQYF. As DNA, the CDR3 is TGTGCCAGCAGTTTAAAGGCCCCTTTGGACAGGGGTACCTACGAGCAGTACTTC.

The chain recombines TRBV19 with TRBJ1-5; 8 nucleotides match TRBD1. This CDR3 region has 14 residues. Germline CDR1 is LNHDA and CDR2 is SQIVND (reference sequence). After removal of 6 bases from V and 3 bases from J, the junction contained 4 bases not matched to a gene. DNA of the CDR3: TGTGCCAGTAGCCCAGGGGGCTACAATCAGCCCCAGCATTTT. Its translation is CASSPGGYNQPQHF.

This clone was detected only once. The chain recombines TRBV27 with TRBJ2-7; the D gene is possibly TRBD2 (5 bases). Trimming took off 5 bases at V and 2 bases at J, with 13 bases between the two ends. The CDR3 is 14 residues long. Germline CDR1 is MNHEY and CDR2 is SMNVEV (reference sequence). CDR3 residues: CASSPVEEAYEQYF. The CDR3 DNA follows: TGTGCCAGCAGTCCGGTAGAGGAGGCCTACGAGCAGTACTTC.

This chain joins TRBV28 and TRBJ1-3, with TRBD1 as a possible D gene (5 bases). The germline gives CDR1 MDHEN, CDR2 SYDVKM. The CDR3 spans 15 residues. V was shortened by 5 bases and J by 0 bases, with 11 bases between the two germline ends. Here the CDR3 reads CASSSRQSSGNTIYF. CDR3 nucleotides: TGTGCCAGCAGTAGCAGACAGAGCTCTGGAAACACCATATATTTT.

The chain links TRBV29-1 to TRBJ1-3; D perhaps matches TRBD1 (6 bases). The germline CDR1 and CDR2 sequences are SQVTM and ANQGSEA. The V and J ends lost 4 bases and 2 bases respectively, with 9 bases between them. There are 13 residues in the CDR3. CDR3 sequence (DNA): TGCAGCGTTGGGACAGTTGCTGGAAACACCATATATTTT. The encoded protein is CSVGTVAGNTIYF. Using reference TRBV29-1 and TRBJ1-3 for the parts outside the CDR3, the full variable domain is SAVISQKPSRDICQRGTSLTIQCQVDSQVTMMFWYRQQPGQSLTLIATANQGSEATYESGFVIDKFPISRPNLTFSTLTVSNMSPEDSSIYLCSVGTVAGNTIYFGEGSWLTVV.

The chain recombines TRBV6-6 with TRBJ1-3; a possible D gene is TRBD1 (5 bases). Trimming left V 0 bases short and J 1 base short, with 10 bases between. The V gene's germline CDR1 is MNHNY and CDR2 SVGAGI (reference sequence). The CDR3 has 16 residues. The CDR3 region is CASSYSLGASGNTIYF. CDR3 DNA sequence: TGTGCCAGCAGTTACTCACTTGGGGCTTCTGGAAACACCATATATTTT.

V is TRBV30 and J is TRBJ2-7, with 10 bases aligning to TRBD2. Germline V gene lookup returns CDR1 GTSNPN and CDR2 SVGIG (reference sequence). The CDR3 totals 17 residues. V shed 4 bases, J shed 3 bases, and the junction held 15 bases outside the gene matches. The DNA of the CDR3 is TGTGCCTGGACAAGGGAGATAGCGGGAGGTTTAGTCTACGAGCAGTACTTC. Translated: CAWTREIAGGLVYEQYF.

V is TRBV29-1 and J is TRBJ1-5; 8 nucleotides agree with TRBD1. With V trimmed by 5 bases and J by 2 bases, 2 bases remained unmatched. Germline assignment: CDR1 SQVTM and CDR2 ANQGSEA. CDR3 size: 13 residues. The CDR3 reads CSVRGQGNQPQHF. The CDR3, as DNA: TGCAGCGTTAGGGGACAGGGCAATCAGCCCCAGCATTTT.

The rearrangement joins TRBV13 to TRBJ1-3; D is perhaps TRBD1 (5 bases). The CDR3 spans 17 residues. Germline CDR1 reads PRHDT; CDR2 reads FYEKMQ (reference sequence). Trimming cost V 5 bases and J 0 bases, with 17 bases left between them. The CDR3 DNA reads TGTGCCAGCAGCAAGCTTTGGCAGGGATTCTCTGGAAACACCATATATTTT. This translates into CASSKLWQGFSGNTIYF.

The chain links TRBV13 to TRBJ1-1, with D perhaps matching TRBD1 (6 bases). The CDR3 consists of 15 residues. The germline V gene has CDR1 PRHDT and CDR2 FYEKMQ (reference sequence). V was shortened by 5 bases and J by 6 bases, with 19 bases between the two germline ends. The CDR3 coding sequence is TGTGCCAGCAGCCACATTGGAGTACAGGGCCCTGAAGCTTTCTTT. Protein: CASSHIGVQGPEAFF.

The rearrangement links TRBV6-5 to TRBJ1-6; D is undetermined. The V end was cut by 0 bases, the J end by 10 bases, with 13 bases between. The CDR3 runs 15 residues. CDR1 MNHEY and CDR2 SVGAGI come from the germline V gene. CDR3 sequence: CASSYSRREYSPLHF. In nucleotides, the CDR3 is TGTGCCAGCAGTTACTCTAGGAGGGAATACTCACCCCTCCACTTT.

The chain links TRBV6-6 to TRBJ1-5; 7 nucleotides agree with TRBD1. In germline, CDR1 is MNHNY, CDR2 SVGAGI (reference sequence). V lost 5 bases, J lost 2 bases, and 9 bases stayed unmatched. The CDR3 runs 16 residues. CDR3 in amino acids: CASSTPTGLGNQPQHF. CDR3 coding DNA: TGTGCCAGCAGTACCCCGACAGGGCTCGGCAATCAGCCCCAGCATTTT.

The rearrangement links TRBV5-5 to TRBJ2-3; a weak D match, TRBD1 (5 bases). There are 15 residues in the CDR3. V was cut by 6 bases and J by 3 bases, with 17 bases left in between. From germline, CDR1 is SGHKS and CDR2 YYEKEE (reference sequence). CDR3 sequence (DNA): TGTGCCAGCACCCGTGCCAGGGTTGGTACAGATACGCAGTATTTT. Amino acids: CASTRARVGTDTQYF.

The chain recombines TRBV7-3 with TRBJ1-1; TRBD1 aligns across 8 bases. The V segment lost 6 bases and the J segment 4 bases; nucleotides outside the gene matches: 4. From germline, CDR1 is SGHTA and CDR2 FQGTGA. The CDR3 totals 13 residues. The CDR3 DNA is TGTGCCAGCAGACCCACAGGGGGCACTGAAGCTTTCTTT. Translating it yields CASRPTGGTEAFF.

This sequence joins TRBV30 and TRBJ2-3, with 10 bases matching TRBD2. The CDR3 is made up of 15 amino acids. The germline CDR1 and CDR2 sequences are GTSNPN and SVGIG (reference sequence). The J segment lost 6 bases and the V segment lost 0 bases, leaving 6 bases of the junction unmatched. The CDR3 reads CAWSVASGSMDTQYF. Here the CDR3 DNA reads TGTGCCTGGAGTGTAGCTAGCGGGAGTATGGATACGCAGTATTTT.

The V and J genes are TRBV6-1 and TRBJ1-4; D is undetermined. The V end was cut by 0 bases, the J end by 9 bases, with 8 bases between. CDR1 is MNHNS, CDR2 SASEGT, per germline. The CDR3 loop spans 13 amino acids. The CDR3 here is CASSEAYRQKLFF. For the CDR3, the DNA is TGTGCCAGCAGTGAAGCATACAGACAAAAACTGTTTTTT.

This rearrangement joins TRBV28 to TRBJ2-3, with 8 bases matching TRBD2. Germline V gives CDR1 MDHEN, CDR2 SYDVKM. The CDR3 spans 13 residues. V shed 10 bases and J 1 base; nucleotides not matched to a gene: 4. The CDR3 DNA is TGTGCCACTTTGACTAGCGGCACAGATACGCAGTATTTT. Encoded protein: CATLTSGTDTQYF.

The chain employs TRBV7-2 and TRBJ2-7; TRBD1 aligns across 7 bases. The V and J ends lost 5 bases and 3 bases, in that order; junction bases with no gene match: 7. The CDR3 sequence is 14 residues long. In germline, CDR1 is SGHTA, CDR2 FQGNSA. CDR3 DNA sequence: TGTGCCAGCAGCCGGGGCAGGGACAGCTACGAGCAGTACTTC. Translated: CASSRGRDSYEQYF. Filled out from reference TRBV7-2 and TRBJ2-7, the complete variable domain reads GAGVSQSPSNKVTEKGKDVELRCDPISGHTALYWYRQSLGQGLEFLIYFQGNSAPDKSGLPSDRFSAERTGGSVSTLTIQRTQQEDSAVYLCASSRGRDSYEQYFGPGTRLTVT.

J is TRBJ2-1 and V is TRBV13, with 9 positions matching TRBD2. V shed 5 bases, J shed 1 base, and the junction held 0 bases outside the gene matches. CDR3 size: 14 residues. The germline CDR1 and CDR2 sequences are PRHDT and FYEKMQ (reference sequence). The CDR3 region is CASSLAGSYNEQFF. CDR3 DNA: TGTGCCAGCAGCCTAGCGGGATCCTACAATGAGCAGTTCTTC.

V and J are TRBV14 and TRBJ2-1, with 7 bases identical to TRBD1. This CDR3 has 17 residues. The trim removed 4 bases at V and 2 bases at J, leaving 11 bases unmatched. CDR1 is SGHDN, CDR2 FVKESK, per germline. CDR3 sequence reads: CASSLNPGQSPYNEQFF. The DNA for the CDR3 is TGTGCCAGCAGCCTCAATCCGGGACAGAGCCCCTACAATGAGCAGTTCTTC.

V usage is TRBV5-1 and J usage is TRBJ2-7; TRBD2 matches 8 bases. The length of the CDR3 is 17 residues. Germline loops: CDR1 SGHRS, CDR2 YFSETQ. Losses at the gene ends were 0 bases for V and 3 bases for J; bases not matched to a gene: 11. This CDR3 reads CASSLALRTSSDYEQYF. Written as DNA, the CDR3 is TGCGCCAGCAGCTTGGCCCTGCGGACTAGCAGTGACTACGAGCAGTACTTC.

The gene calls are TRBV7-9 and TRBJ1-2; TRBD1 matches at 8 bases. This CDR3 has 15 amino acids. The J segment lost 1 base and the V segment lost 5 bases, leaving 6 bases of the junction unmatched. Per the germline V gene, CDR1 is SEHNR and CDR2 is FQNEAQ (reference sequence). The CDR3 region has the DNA TGTGCCAGCAGCGACTGGGACAGGATTAACTATGGCTACACCTTC. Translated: CASSDWDRINYGYTF.